This TCR beta chain was captured in a study of control samples from healthy donors and cancer patients. Per germline, CDR1 DFQATT and CDR2 SNEGSKA (reference sequence). V dropped 3 bases and J dropped 5 bases, with 22 bases sitting between them. CDR3 length: 17 residues. TCRdb's table, derived via immunoSEQ multiplex PCR, lists solely in-frame clones and lacks some. The profile shows around 200,000 clones, 85% to 95% of them singletons. The V gene is TRBV20-1, the J gene TRBJ2-2; tentatively, D is TRBD2 (5 bases). The sequence came from a man in his fifties or sixties in good health. Specimen: blood. CDR3 coding DNA: TGCAGTGCTAGTAATCGCCGCGAGGGTTATGGAACCGGGGAGCTGTTTTTT. Amino acid sequence: CSASNRREGYGTGELFF.